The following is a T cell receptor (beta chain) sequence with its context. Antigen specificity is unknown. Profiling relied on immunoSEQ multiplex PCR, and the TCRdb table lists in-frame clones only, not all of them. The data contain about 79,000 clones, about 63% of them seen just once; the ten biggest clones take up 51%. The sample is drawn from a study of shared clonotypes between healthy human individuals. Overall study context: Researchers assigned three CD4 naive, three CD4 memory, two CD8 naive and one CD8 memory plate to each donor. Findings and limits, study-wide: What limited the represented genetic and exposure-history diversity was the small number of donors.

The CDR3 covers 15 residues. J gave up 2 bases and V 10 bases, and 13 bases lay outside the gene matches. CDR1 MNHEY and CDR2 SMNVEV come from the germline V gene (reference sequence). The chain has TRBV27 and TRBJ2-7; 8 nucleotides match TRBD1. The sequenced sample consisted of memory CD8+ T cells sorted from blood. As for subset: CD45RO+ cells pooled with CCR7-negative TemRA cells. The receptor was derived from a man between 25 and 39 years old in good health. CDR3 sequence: CATRFQGAQTYEQYF. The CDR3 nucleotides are TGTGCCACACGCTTTCAGGGGGCCCAGACCTACGAGCAGTACTTC.